Shown below are 22 T cell receptor beta chains from a single sample sequenced in a study of OX40 agonist ivuxolimab in advanced cancers. Produced via immunoSEQ multiplex PCR; TCRdb's table is partial and in-frame only. The sample carries some 70,000 clones, under 85% recorded once. The sequenced sample was CD4+ or CD8+ T cells sorted from blood, obtained in a trial of the OX40 agonist ivuxolimab. These receptors all stem from an adult with an advanced solid tumor such as melanoma, head and neck, liver or kidney cancer.

The V and J genes are TRBV5-1 and TRBJ1-1; 7 positions agree with TRBD1. The CDR3 is 12 amino acids. V was clipped by 0 bases and J by 12 bases; unmatched bases: 5. Germline lookup yields CDR1 SGHRS and CDR2 YFSETQ. CDR3 amino acids: CASSLEGASSFF. In DNA, the CDR3 is TGCGCCAGCAGCTTGGAGGGGGCATCGTCTTTCTTT.

V is TRBV9 and J is TRBJ2-1; 9 nucleotides agree with TRBD2. Trimming took 6 bases from V and 1 from J; bases not matched to a gene: 11. Germline V gene lookup returns CDR1 SGDLS and CDR2 YYNGEE. CDR3 length equals 17 residues. Here the CDR3 reads CASTRGSGRSSYNEQFF. CDR3 nucleotides: TGTGCCAGCACCCGGGGTAGCGGGAGATCGTCCTACAATGAGCAGTTCTTC.

V and J are TRBV29-1 and TRBJ2-7; possible D gene TRBD1, 6 bases. The germline V and J ends were trimmed by 6 bases and 3 bases, with 15 bases remaining between them. In germline, CDR1 is SQVTM, CDR2 ANQGSEA. The length of the CDR3 is 13 residues. The CDR3 region is CSVQNRVFYEQYF. CDR3 sequence (DNA): TGCAGCGTACAAAACAGGGTCTTCTACGAGCAGTACTTC.

The table lists this clone with a few counts. The chain couples TRBV18 to TRBJ1-4, with TRBD1 identical over 7 bases. From germline, CDR1 is KGHSH and CDR2 LQKENI. Losses at the gene ends were 2 bases for V and 3 bases for J; bases not matched to a gene: 3. The CDR3 covers 15 residues. CDR3 DNA sequence: TGTGCCAGCTCACCAGGACAGGCTTCTAATGAAAAACTGTTTTTT. Its translation: CASSPGQASNEKLFF.

This rearrangement joins TRBV5-4 to TRBJ2-7; no clear D gene. V lost 7 bases, J lost 2 bases, and 4 bases lay in between. CDR1 and CDR2 (germline): SGHNT, YYREEE (reference sequence). This CDR3 region has 10 residues. The CDR3 here is CASGPYEQYF. The CDR3 nucleotides read TGTGCCAGCGGACCCTACGAGCAGTACTTC.

This chain uses TRBV2 with TRBJ1-1; D might be TRBD1 (5 bases). The CDR3 contains 14 residues. Germline-derived CDR1 and CDR2 are SNHLY and FYNNEI. V was clipped by 3 bases and J by 0 bases, with 8 bases between them. CDR3 sequence: CASSDAGMNTEAFF. DNA for the CDR3: TGTGCCAGCAGTGATGCAGGGATGAACACTGAAGCTTTCTTT.

This clone appeared a single time. The J gene is TRBJ2-5, the V gene TRBV5-1, with D unclear. The V end was cut by 0 bases, the J end by 5 bases, with 8 bases between. This CDR3 spans 13 amino acids. The germline CDR1 and CDR2 sequences are SGHRS and YFSETQ. The CDR3, as DNA: TGCGCCAGCAGCTTGGCGTTGGGGGAGACCCAGTACTTC. As protein: CASSLALGETQYF.

This clone was recorded a few times. The gene calls are TRBV28 and TRBJ2-5; TRBD2 matches 11 bases. The germline V gene has CDR1 MDHEN and CDR2 SYDVKM. The CDR3 sequence is 14 residues long. J was trimmed by 7 bases and V by 5 bases; bases with no gene match: 6. CDR3 in DNA: TGTGCCAGCAGTAGACTAGCGGGAAAGGGGACCCAGTACTTC. The encoded protein is CASSRLAGKGTQYF.

J is TRBJ2-7 and V is TRBV4-1; 9 bases align to TRBD2. Germline assignment: CDR1 MGHRA and CDR2 YSYEKL. CDR3 size: 15 residues. V shed 1 base and J 6 bases; nucleotides not matched to a gene: 7. CDR3 sequence (DNA): TGCGCCAGCAGCCAAGTTGGGCTAGCGGGACGCGAGCAGTACTTC. Amino acid sequence: CASSQVGLAGREQYF.

This clone was found once. This rearrangement joins TRBV7-2 to TRBJ1-2; TRBD1 might be the D (6 bases). In germline, CDR1 is SGHTA, CDR2 FQGNSA. The CDR3 spans 15 residues. Trimming left V 4 bases short and J 8 bases short, with 20 bases between. The chain's CDR3 is CASSSQGLIDGGYTF. DNA for the CDR3: TGTGCCAGCAGCTCGCAGGGGTTAATAGATGGAGGCTACACCTTC.

The chain uses TRBV28 and TRBJ2-4; 9 bases are a match to TRBD1. Germline CDR1 is MDHEN and CDR2 is SYDVKM. Trimming removed 5 bases from V and 1 base from J; junction bases left unmatched: 3. CDR3 length equals 15 residues. In nucleotides, the CDR3 is TGTGCCAGCAGTCCAGGGACAGGGGCCAAAAACATTCAGTACTTC. Encoded protein: CASSPGTGAKNIQYF.

The genes are TRBV30 and TRBJ2-7; the D gene is possibly TRBD2 (5 bases). CDR1 and CDR2 from the germline V gene are GTSNPN and SVGIG (reference sequence). CDR3 length: 13 amino acids. V lost 1 base, J lost 0 bases, and 7 bases lay in between. The CDR3 bases are TGTGCCTGGAGTGGAGGGATCTCCTACGAGCAGTACTTC. Translating gives CAWSGGISYEQYF.

This clone came up many times. The chain employs TRBV14 and TRBJ1-1, with 9 bases lining up with TRBD1. The V gene's germline CDR1 is SGHDN and CDR2 FVKESK. The V segment lost 3 bases and the J segment 5 bases; nucleotides outside the gene matches: 13. The CDR3 contains 17 residues. The CDR3 region has the DNA TGTGCCAGCAGCCATTTAAAACCGGGACAGGGTAGGACTGAAGCTTTCTTT. Translation gives CASSHLKPGQGRTEAFF. Full variable domain (rest looked up from reference TRBV14 and TRBJ1-1): EAGVTQFPSHSVIEKGQTVTLRCDPISGHDNLYWYRRVMGKEIKFLLHFVKESKQDESGMPNNRFLAERTGGTYSTLKVQPAELEDSGVYFCASSHLKPGQGRTEAFFGQGTRLTVV.

The V call is TRBV6-1, the J call TRBJ1-5; D remains ambiguous. In germline, CDR1 is MNHNS, CDR2 SASEGT. CDR3 length: 14 residues. Trimming took off 0 bases at V and 9 bases at J, with 12 bases between the two ends. As DNA, the CDR3 is TGTGCCAGCAGTGAAGCAGGACTTAAACTGCCCCAGCATTTT. Amino acid sequence: CASSEAGLKLPQHF.

This chain connects TRBV10-1 to TRBJ2-1; maybe TRBD2 (6 bases). The germline V gene encodes CDR1 WNHNN and CDR2 SYGVQD (reference sequence). Trimming cost V 4 bases and J 7 bases, with 23 bases left between them. There are 17 residues in the CDR3. The CDR3 DNA follows: TGCGCCAGCAGTGGGGGGGTTTTGGGGACCCGGTGTAATGAGCAGTTCTTC. It translates to CASSGGVLGTRCNEQFF.

This clone was recorded a few times. This chain connects TRBV30 to TRBJ2-5; a weak D match, TRBD1 (6 bases). CDR1 is GTSNPN and CDR2 is SVGIG in the germline V gene (reference sequence). The CDR3 contains 14 residues. Trimming stripped 2 bases from V and 4 bases from J, with 14 bases between. The CDR3, as DNA: TGTGCCTGGAGTCTGGGGGCGGTTAGAGAGACCCAGTACTTC. This gives the protein CAWSLGAVRETQYF. The full variable domain, its missing parts supplied by reference TRBV30 and TRBJ2-5, is SQTIHQWPATLVQPVGSPLSLECTVEGTSNPNLYWYRQAAGRGLQLLFYSVGIGQISSEVPQNLSASRPQDRQFILSSKKLLLSDSGFYLCAWSLGAVRETQYFGPGTRLLVL.

This CDR3 reads CASSLRWTSGSREQYF. As DNA, the CDR3 is TGTGCCAGCAGTTTACGGTGGACTAGCGGGAGCCGGGAGCAGTACTTC. The chain employs TRBV28 and TRBJ2-7; 13 positions match TRBD2. Germline assignment: CDR1 MDHEN and CDR2 SYDVKM. With 2 bases clipped from V and 7 bases from J, the junction kept 8 bases outside the gene matches. The CDR3 has 16 amino acids.

This chain links TRBV9 with TRBJ2-3; TRBD2 might be the D (5 bases). There are 14 residues in the CDR3. Between the trimmed V and J ends, which lost 3 bases and 2 bases, there was a span of 10 bases. Germline CDR1 SGDLS, CDR2 YYNGEE. The CDR3 reads CASSAEGVTDTQYF. The CDR3 nucleotides read TGTGCCAGCAGCGCCGAGGGCGTCACAGATACGCAGTATTTT.

The V and J genes are TRBV11-3 and TRBJ2-1; a weak D match, TRBD2 (5 bases). CDR3 length equals 15 residues. Germline V gene sequence: CDR1 SGHNT, CDR2 YENEEA. V shed 1 base and J shed 8 bases, with 15 bases lying between them. As DNA, the CDR3 is TGTGCCAGCAGCTTAGCGGGAACCCTTTTCGATGAGCAGTTCTTC. Residues: CASSLAGTLFDEQFF.

This clone was detected once. The J gene is TRBJ1-3, the V gene TRBV7-9; possible D gene TRBD1, 5 bases. The CDR3 consists of 17 residues. The V end lost 7 bases, the J end lost 2 bases, and 21 bases lay between the germline ends. From germline, CDR1 is SEHNR and CDR2 FQNEAQ (reference sequence). Here the CDR3 reads CASTPSGRTGAGNTIYF. The CDR3 DNA sequence: TGTGCCAGCACCCCTTCCGGGCGCACAGGAGCTGGAAACACCATATATTTT. The whole variable domain, filled in from reference TRBV7-9 and TRBJ1-3, reads DTGVSQNPRHKITKRGQNVTFRCDPISEHNRLYWYRQTLGQGPEFLTYFQNEAQLEKSRLLSDRFSAERPKGSFSTLEIQRTEQGDSAMYLCASTPSGRTGAGNTIYFGEGSWLTVV.

The V gene is TRBV7-8, the J gene TRBJ2-7; 8 nucleotides line up with TRBD1. V dropped 4 bases and J dropped 2; count of bases not matched to a gene: 13. The germline V gene has CDR1 SGHVS and CDR2 FQNEAQ. The CDR3 is 17 residues long. The CDR3 sequence is CASSSPLRAGQAYEQYF. In DNA form, the CDR3 reads TGTGCCAGCAGCTCACCCCTCCGGGCGGGACAGGCCTACGAGCAGTACTTC.

In regard to this clone: The same CDR3 arises from other DNA sequences in this sample as well. The rearrangement links TRBV2 to TRBJ1-5, with D hard to call. Trimming took 5 bases from V and 7 from J, leaving 21 bases between them. The CDR3 has 16 residues. The germline V gene encodes CDR1 SNHLY and CDR2 FYNNEI. CDR3 in amino acids: CASSHMDRVVRQPQHF. CDR3 in DNA: TGTGCCAGCAGTCATATGGATAGGGTAGTCCGCCAGCCCCAGCATTTT.